This is a list of T cell receptor beta chains from one sample in a study of memory CD4+ T cells and cytomegalovirus serostatus. TCRdb's table, derived via immunoSEQ multiplex PCR, lists solely in-frame clones and lacks some. The sample yields around 40,000 clones, approximately 78% seen once. Input material: memory CD4+ T cells from blood. These receptors came from an adult in good health and CMV-seronegative. The CDR3 runs from the conserved cysteine through the conserved F or W. D genes are given only for firm matches. A clone size is listed for some rows: how often the clone was seen (once, few, many), or a class if it is expanded.

V gene	clone size	J gene	D gene	CDR3 DNA	CDR3 protein
TRBV7-2	-	TRBJ1-6	TRBD1	TGTGCCAGCAGCTTAGAGGGACAGAATAATTCACCCCTCCACTTT	CASSLEGQNNSPLHF
TRBV7-9	-	TRBJ1-3	-	TGTGCCAGCAGCTTAGATCCAGGGGCTGGAAACACCATATATTTT	CASSLDPGAGNTIYF
TRBV10-3	-	TRBJ2-7	-	TGTGCCATCAGTGATATGTACAGGGGACTTTACGAGCAGTACTTC	CAISDMYRGLYEQYF
TRBV6-5	-	TRBJ1-3	-	TGTGCCAGCAGTTTTCAGACAGGTCTCTCTGGAAACACCATATATTTT	CASSFQTGLSGNTIYF
TRBV7-2	-	TRBJ1-1	TRBD1	TGTGCCAGCAGCTTAGCCGGACAGGGAGTTTTTGCTGAAGCTTTCTTT	CASSLAGQGVFAEAFF
TRBV6-1	-	TRBJ2-5	TRBD2	TGTGCCAGCAGTGACGCTAGCGGGGGGGCGCAGACCCAGTACTTC	CASSDASGGAQTQYF
TRBV11-3	few	TRBJ2-7	TRBD2	TGTGCCAGCAGCTTACAGCGGGGGGGCTACGAGCAGTACTTC	CASSLQRGGYEQYF
TRBV18	few	TRBJ2-3	-	TGTGCCAGCTCACACAGTTACAGGGGAGGCGGCACAGATACGCAGTATTTT	CASSHSYRGGGTDTQYF
TRBV6-1	-	TRBJ2-3	-	TGTGCCAGCAGTGAGCGGGGCTCTGTTGAAGATACGCAGTATTTT	CASSERGSVEDTQYF
TRBV2	-	TRBJ2-5	-	TGTGCCAGCAGCGCCCTCGGGACCCAGTACTTC	CASSALGTQYF
TRBV29-1	-	TRBJ1-5	TRBD1	TGCAGCGTTGGGACAGGTAGCAATCAGCCCCAGCATTTT	CSVGTGSNQPQHF
TRBV5-6	-	TRBJ1-3	TRBD1	TGTGCCAGCAGCCGACAGGGGGGCTCTGGAAACACCATATATTTT	CASSRQGGSGNTIYF
TRBV2	-	TRBJ2-3	-	TGTGCCAGCAGTGAAGATCGCGGAGGTACGCAGTATTTT	CASSEDRGGTQYF
TRBV6-6	-	TRBJ1-1	-	TGTGCCAGCAGGACGACGGGAGTTAACACTGAAGCTTTCTTT	CASRTTGVNTEAFF
TRBV7-8	once	TRBJ2-3	TRBD2	TGTGCCAGCAGCCCCAGGACTAGCTTAAGCACAGATACGCAGTATTTT	CASSPRTSLSTDTQYF
TRBV5-4	few	TRBJ2-3	-	TGTGCCAGCAGCCGCTATAGCGGTCTCACAGATACGCAGTATTTT	CASSRYSGLTDTQYF
TRBV27	few	TRBJ2-2	-	TGTGCCAGCAGTAGATACGGGACTTCGTCTGGGGAGCTGTTTTTT	CASSRYGTSSGELFF
TRBV4-1	-	TRBJ2-3	-	TGCGCCAGCAGCCAAGACGACCCCTCTCTGAGTACGCAGTATTTT	CASSQDDPSLSTQYF
TRBV2	-	TRBJ2-7	-	TGTGCCAGCAGTGCCCGTCAGGGCCACTACGAGCAGTACTTC	CASSARQGHYEQYF
TRBV7-6	-	TRBJ2-7	-	TGTGCCAGCAGCTCCGCAGGGAGGTTGGACGAGCAGTACTTC	CASSSAGRLDEQYF